This TCR beta chain was identified in a study of T-cell reconstitution after alpha-beta-depleted transplantation in children. Study-level findings and limits: About two months after transplant, alpha-beta T cells reportedly came from several hundred expanded graft clones. The authors attributed T-cell counts and diversity one year after transplant mostly to newly produced T cells. Surviving recipient T cells and thymic progenitors produced the high day-60 TCRbeta diversity seen in some patients.

As it was prepared, the TCRbeta library received unique molecular identifiers. TCRdb recomputed calls from the PCR reads with MiXCR, one row per CDR3 protein. In the table there are roughly 300,000 distinct CDR3 sequences, around a tenth of which are singletons. The germline V and J ends were trimmed by 7 bases and 0 bases, with 18 bases remaining between them. The CDR3 extends over 17 amino acids. About this clonotype itself: What it binds is unknown.

This material consisted of peripheral blood, taken 180 days after TCRalphabeta/CD19-depleted stem cell transplant. The clonotype was recovered from a male patient between 2 and 10 years old who had a stem cell transplant for chronic granulomatous disease, so the T cells may come from the graft donor. V and J are TRBV12-3 or TRBV12-4 and TRBJ1-4; D unclear. The CDR3 nucleotides read TGTGCCAGCACCAACTCTCGAATACAGACAACTAATGAAAAACTGTTTTTT. Its protein is CASTNSRIQTTNEKLFF.